Given below is one T cell receptor beta chain in context. This sample was taken from a study of blood T cell repertoires in COVID-19. About the research overall: There were acute and convalescent COVID-19 samples, and they came from the United States, Italy and Spain. PBMCs, B-cell-depleted T cells, or T cells provided the cDNA or gDNA that made up the material.

The table came from immunoSEQ multiplex PCR; TCRdb's copy has only in-frame clones and leaves some out. Among more than 350,000 clones listed, more than 80% were seen once. This receptor was obtained from a woman aged 25 to 39 with COVID-19, enrolled during active disease. Sequenced material: peripheral blood.

CDR3 coding DNA: TGTGCCAGTAGTATAGGGGGACAGGGGGCGATCACTGAAGCTTTCTTT. This translates into CASSIGGQGAITEAFF. V gene TRBV19 combines with J gene TRBJ1-1; 12 nucleotides match TRBD1. Germline V CDR1 and CDR2: LNHDA, SQIVND (reference sequence). Unmatched junction bases numbered 4, after V lost 1 base and J lost 4 bases. This CDR3 comprises 16 residues.